This TCR beta chain comes out of a study of PD-L1 blockade in urothelial cancer. Overall study context: Patients took up atezolizumab in 2014 at 1,200 mg intravenously every 3 weeks. Blood samples contained a median roughly 150,000 T cells. Most patients, about nine tenths of the roughly 30, were males with bladder-origin cancer. The number of prior chemotherapy regimens per patient was 0 to 3.

Trimming pared 0 bases from V and 5 bases from J, leaving 13 bases between. The CDR3 covers 15 residues. CDR1 SGHTA and CDR2 FQGNSA come from the germline V gene. This sample's time point: peripheral blood 6 weeks after treatment start. Only in-frame clones appear in the TCRdb table, and some are missing; sequencing was by immunoSEQ multiplex PCR. This table has 42,000 or so clones, around 82% appearing once. The sequencing used PBMCs, collected around atezolizumab (anti-PD-L1) treatment. The J gene is TRBJ2-5, the V gene TRBV7-2, with D tentatively TRBD2 (5 bases). This sequence originates from a man aged 60 to 69 with urothelial cancer. CDR3 sequence reads: CASSLAWRQKETQYF. CDR3 DNA: TGTGCCAGCAGCTTAGCCTGGAGGCAGAAGGAGACCCAGTACTTC.